This TCR beta chain was sequenced in a study of blood T cells in healthy people across ages. Findings and limits, study-wide: Researchers judged that diversity estimates from one million T cells fell short of true values.

Peripheral blood from each donor was collected in a volume of approximately 10 milliliters. Total RNA was extracted at no less than 6 micrograms per sample. CDR1 and CDR2 (germline): MGHRA, YSYEKL. This CDR3 has 17 amino acids. V was trimmed by 7 bases and J by 2 bases, leaving 20 bases between them. To note about this clonotype: Its matching antigen is unknown.

The use of a sample-barcoded 5' primer and a J-beta primer mix characterized a second PCR of about 6 to 12 cycles. TCRdb recomputed calls from the 5' RACE reads with MiXCR, one row per CDR3 protein. The table has some 850,000 distinct CDR3 sequences, around 25% seen once. The same sample was also used in a study of T cells of mothers and their children.

What was sequenced was blood. The chain carries TRBV4-1 and TRBJ1-4; D remains ambiguous. The receptor was derived from a boy aged 5-17 years in good health. The CDR3 sequence: CASTVTSLPGTNEKLFF. The DNA of the CDR3 is TGCGCCAGCACTGTCACGTCTCTCCCCGGGACTAATGAAAAACTGTTTTTT.